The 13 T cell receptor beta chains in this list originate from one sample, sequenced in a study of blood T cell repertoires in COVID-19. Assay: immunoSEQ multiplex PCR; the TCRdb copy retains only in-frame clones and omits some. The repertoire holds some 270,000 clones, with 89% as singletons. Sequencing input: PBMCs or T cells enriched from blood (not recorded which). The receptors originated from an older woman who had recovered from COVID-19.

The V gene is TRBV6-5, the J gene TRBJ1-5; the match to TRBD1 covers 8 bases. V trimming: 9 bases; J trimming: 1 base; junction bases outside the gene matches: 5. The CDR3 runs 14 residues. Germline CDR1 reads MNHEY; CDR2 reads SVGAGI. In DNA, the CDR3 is TGTGCCAGTGCGGACAGGGCCAGCAATCAGCCCCAGCATTTT. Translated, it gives CASADRASNQPQHF.

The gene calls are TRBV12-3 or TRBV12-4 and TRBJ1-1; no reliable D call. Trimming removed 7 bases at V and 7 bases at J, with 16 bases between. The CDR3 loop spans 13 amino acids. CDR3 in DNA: TGTGCCAGCAATCAACTTTCCACGGGTGAAGCTTTCTTT. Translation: CASNQLSTGEAFF.

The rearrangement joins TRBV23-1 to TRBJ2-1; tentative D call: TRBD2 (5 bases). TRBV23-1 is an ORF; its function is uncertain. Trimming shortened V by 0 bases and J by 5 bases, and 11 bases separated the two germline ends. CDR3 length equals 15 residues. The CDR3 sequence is CASSQSREQHNEQFF. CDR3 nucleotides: TGCGCCAGCAGTCAATCGAGGGAGCAGCACAATGAGCAGTTCTTC.

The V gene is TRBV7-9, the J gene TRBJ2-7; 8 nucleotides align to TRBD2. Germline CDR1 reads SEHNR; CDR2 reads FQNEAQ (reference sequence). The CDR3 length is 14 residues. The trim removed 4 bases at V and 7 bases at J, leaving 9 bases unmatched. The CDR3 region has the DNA TGTGCCAGCAGCTCCTCGGGGGGGCGATGGGAGCAGTACTTC. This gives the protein CASSSSGGRWEQYF.

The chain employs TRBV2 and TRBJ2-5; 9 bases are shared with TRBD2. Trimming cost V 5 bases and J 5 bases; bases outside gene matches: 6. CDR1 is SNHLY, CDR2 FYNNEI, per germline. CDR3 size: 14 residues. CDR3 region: CASSNSGGVETQYF. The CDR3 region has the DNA TGTGCCAGCAGTAATAGCGGGGGCGTGGAGACCCAGTACTTC.

CDR3 region: CASGLGQRPEQFF. In DNA form, the CDR3 reads TGTGCTAGTGGTTTGGGACAGAGGCCTGAGCAGTTCTTC. This chain connects TRBV12-5 to TRBJ2-1; a possible D gene is TRBD1 (5 bases). Germline loops: CDR1 LGHNT, CDR2 FRNRAP. There are 13 residues in the CDR3. Trimming pared 1 base from V and 9 bases from J, leaving 10 bases between.

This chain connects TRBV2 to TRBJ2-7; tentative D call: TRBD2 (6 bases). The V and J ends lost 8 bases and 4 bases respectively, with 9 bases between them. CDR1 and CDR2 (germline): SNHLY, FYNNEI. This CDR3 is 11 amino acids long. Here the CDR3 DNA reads TGTGCCAGCGAAGGGAGGTACGAGCAGTACTTC. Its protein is CASEGRYEQYF.

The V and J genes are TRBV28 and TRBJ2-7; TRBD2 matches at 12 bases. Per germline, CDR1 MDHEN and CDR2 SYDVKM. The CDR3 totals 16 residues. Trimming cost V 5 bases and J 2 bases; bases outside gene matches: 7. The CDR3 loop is CASSPMTSGSPYEQYF. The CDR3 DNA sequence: TGTGCCAGCAGTCCCATGACTAGCGGGAGTCCCTACGAGCAGTACTTC.

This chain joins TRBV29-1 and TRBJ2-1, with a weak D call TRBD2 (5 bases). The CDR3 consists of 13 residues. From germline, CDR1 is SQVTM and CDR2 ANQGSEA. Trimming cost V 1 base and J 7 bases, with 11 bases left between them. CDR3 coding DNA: TGCAGCGTTGAAGGGGCTAGCCATAATGAGCAGTTCTTC. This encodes CSVEGASHNEQFF.

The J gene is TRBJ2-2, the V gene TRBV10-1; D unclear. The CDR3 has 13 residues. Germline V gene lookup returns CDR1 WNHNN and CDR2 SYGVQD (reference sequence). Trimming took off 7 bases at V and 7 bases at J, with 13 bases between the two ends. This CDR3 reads CASMLEYGGELFF. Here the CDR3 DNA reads TGCGCCAGCATGTTAGAATACGGCGGGGAGCTGTTTTTT.

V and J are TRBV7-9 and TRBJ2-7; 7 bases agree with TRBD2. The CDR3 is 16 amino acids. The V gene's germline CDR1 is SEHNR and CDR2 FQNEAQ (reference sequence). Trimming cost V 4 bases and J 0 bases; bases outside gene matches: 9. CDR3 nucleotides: TGTGCCAGCAGCTCCGGACTAGTACCCGTCTCCTACGAGCAGTACTTC. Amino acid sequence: CASSSGLVPVSYEQYF. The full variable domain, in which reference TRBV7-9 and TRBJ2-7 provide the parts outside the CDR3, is DTGVSQNPRHKITKRGQNVTFRCDPISEHNRLYWYRQTLGQGPEFLTYFQNEAQLEKSRLLSDRFSAERPKGSFSTLEIQRTEQGDSAMYLCASSSGLVPVSYEQYFGPGTRLTVT.

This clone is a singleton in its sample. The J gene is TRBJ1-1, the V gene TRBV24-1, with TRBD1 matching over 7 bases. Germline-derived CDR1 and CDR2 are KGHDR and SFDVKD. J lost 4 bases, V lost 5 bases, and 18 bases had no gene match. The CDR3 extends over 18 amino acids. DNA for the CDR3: TGTGCCACCAGTGGCGGGTCGGGCAGGGGGAATTTGGGCACTGAAGCTTTCTTT. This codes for CATSGGSGRGNLGTEAFF.

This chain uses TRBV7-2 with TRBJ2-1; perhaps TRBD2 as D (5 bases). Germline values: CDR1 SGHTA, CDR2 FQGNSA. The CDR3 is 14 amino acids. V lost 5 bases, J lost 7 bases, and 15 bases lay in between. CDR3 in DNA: TGTGCCAGCAGCCCCCCTAGCCGATGGAATGAGCAGTTCTTC. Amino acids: CASSPPSRWNEQFF.